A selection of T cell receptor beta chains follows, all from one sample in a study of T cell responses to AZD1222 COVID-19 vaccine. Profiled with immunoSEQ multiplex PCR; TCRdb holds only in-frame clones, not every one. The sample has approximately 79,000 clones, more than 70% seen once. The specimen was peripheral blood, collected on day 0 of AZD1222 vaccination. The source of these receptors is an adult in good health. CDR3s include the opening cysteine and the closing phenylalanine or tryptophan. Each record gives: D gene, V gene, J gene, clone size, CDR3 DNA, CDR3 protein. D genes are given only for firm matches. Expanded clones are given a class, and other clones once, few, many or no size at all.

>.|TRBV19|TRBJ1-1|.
TGTGCCAGTAGTATAGGGCAGAATGGGGCACTCGCTGAAGCTTTCTTT
CASSIGQNGALAEAFF
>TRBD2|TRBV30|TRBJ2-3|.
TGTGCCTGGGCTCCGGGACTAGCCTCTAGCACAGATACGCAGTATTTT
CAWAPGLASSTDTQYF
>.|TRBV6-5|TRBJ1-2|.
TGTGCCAGCAGCAATTCCCGGGACGGAAACTATGGCTACACCTTC
CASSNSRDGNYGYTF
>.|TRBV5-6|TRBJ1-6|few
TGTGCCAGCAGCCACCTGCGGGGCGTTAAGAATTCACCCCTCCACTTT
CASSHLRGVKNSPLHF
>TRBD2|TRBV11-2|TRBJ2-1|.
TGTGCCAGCAGCCCCTCACTAGCGTCAGAAGGGCAGTTCTTC
CASSPSLASEGQFF
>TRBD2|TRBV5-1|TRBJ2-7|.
TGCGCCAGCAGCTTCCCTATAGCGGGAGATCCCTACGAGCAGTACTTC
CASSFPIAGDPYEQYF
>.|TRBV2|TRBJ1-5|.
TGTGCCAGTCAGGTTAGCAATCAGCCCCAGCATTTT
CASQVSNQPQHF
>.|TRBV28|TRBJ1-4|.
TGTGCCAGCAGTTCCCGGGTATCAACTAATGAAAAACTGTTTTTT
CASSSRVSTNEKLFF
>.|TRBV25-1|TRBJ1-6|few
TGTGCCAGCAGTGAAGTTAGATCACCCCTCCACTTT
CASSEVRSPLHF
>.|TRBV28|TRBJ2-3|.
TGTGCCAGCAGTCAGAGAGCGGTTCCTAGTCGGAATACGCAGTATTTT
CASSQRAVPSRNTQYF
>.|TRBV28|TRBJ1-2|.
TGTGCCAGCAGTAATATACAGGGTTTCTATGGCTACACCTTC
CASSNIQGFYGYTF
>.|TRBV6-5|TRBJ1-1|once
TGTGCCAGCGGGATGGGTAGAGAGACTGAAGCTTTCTTT
CASGMGRETEAFF
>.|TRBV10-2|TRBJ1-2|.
TGCGCCAGCACGGGAGGGGCGGAGGGCTACACCTTC
CASTGGAEGYTF
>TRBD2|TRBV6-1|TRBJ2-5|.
TGTGCCAGCAGTGAAGTCGGAGCGGGGGTTGGGACCCAGTACTTC
CASSEVGAGVGTQYF
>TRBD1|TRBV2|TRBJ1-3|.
TGTGCCAGCAGTGGGACAGGGGGGATCTCTGGAAACACCATATATTTT
CASSGTGGISGNTIYF
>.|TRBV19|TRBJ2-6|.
TGTGCCAGTAGTACCCAACCGGGAACCCGAGGCTCTGGGGCCAACGTCCTGACTTTC
CASSTQPGTRGSGANVLTF
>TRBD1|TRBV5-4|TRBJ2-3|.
TGTGCCAGCAGCTCTGACAGGGACCACACAGATACGCAGTATTTT
CASSSDRDHTDTQYF
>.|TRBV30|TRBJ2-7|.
TGTGCCTGGAGTGCTAGAATCGAGAAGTACTTC
CAWSARIEKYF
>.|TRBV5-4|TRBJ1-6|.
TGTGCCAGCAGCTTGGGGGGTCCCAGGGAGTCACCCCTCCACTTT
CASSLGGPRESPLHF
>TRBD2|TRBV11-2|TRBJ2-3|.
TGTGCCAGCAGCTTAGTCCCCCCCGGGGGTAGCGGGATAGATACGCAGTATTTT
CASSLVPPGGSGIDTQYF
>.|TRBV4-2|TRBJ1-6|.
TGTGCCAGCAGCTCCCGCCTCGGGGCGGCGGATTCACCCCTCCACTTT
CASSSRLGAADSPLHF
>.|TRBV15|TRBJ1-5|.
TGTGCCACCAGCAGAGAGCTACAGGGTGGTCAGCCCCAGCATTTT
CATSRELQGGQPQHF
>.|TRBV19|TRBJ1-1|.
TGTGCCAGTACAAAAAACACTGAAGCTTTCTTT
CASTKNTEAFF
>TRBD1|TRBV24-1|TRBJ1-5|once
TGTGCCACCAGTGATTCCCAGGGGGCAGACAATCAGCCCCAGCATTTT
CATSDSQGADNQPQHF
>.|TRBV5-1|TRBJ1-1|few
TGCGCCAGCAGCTTGGCCGGGAGGGGCGCGGAGGGCACTGAAGCTTTCTTT
CASSLAGRGAEGTEAFF
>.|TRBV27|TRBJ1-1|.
TGTGCCAGCAGTTCCCAGGGAGGATATACTGAAGCTTTCTTT
CASSSQGGYTEAFF
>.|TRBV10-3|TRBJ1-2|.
TGTGCCATCAGTGAGGGAACAGGGACTTATGGCTACACCTTC
CAISEGTGTYGYTF
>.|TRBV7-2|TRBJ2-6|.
TGTGCCAGCAGCTTTTTTGGGGCCAACGTCCTGACTTTC
CASSFFGANVLTF
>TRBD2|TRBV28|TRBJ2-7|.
TGTGCCACCTCGAGGGCCGGACTAGCGGGAGGGCCCGAGCAGTACTTC
CATSRAGLAGGPEQYF
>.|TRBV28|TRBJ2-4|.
TGTGCCAGCAGTGCATCAAACGGGGACTTAAAGTACTTC
CASSASNGDLKYF
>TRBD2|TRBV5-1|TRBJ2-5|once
TGCGCCAGCAGTCATAGTAGCGGGACAGAGACCCAGTACTTC
CASSHSSGTETQYF
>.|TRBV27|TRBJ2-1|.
TGTGCCAGCAGTTTAGGGGATGAGCAGTTCTTC
CASSLGDEQFF
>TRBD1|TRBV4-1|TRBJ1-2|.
TGCGCCAGCACCGGGACAGGGGGCCATGGCTACACCTTC
CASTGTGGHGYTF
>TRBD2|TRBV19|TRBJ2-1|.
TGTGCCAGTAGTCCAGGACTAGCCCTGGGGGAGCAGTTCTTC
CASSPGLALGEQFF
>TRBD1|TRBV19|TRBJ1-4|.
TGTGCCAGTAGTACGATGGGTACAGGGGAGAGTGAAAAACTGTTTTTT
CASSTMGTGESEKLFF
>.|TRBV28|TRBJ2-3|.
TGTGCCAGCAGTTTCCGGAGGAATACGCAGTATTTT
CASSFRRNTQYF
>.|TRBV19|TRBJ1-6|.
TGTGCCAGTAGTCTATATACCGATAATTCACCCCTCCACTTT
CASSLYTDNSPLHF
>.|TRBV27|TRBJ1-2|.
TGTGCCAGCAGTTCGTATAACAGCGTTGGCTACACCTTC
CASSSYNSVGYTF
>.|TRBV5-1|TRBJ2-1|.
TGCGCCAGCAGCTTGGGGGTGGGAGTGGACAATGAGCAGTTCTTC
CASSLGVGVDNEQFF